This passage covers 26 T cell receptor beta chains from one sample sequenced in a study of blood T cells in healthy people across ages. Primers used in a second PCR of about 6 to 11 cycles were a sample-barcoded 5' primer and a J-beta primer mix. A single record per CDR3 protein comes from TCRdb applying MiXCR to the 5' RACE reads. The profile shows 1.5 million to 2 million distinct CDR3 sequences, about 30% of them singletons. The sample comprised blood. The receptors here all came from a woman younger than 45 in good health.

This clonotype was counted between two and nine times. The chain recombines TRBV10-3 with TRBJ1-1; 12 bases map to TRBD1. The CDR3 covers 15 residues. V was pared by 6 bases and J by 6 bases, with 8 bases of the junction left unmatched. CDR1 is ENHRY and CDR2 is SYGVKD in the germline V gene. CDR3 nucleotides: TGTGCCATCAGCAGGGACAGGGGGCCTCCACCTGAAGCTTTCTTT. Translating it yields CAISRDRGPPPEAFF.

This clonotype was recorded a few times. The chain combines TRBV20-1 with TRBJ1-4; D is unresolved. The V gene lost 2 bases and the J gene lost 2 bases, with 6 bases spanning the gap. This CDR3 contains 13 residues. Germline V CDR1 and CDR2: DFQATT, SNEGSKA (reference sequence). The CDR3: CSARPLTNEKLFF. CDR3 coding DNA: TGCAGTGCTAGACCCCTGACTAATGAAAAACTGTTTTTT.

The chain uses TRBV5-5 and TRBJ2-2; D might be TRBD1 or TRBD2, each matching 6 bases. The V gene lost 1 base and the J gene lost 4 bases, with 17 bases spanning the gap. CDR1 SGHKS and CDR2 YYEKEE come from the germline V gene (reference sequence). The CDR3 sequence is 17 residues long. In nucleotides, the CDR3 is TGTGCCAGCAGCTTGCGACAGGAGGGAGTGGGCACCGGGGAGCTGTTTTTT. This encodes CASSLRQEGVGTGELFF.

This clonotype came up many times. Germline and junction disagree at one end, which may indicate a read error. CDR3 protein: CASIQEWQDYGYTF. The CDR3 DNA reads as TGCGCCAGCATCCAAGAATGGCAGGATTATGGCTACACCTTC. The chain couples TRBV4-3 to TRBJ1-2; no definite D call. The CDR3 runs 14 residues. Germline CDR1 reads LGHNA; CDR2 reads YSLEER.

CDR3 residues: CASSLDHQGSNQPQHF. The CDR3 coding sequence is TGTGCCAGCAGTTTAGACCATCAGGGGAGCAATCAGCCCCAGCATTTT. The rearrangement links TRBV28 to TRBJ1-5; D may be TRBD1 (6 bases). The CDR3 is 16 residues long. Germline V gene lookup returns CDR1 MDHEN and CDR2 SYDVKM. V lost 2 bases, J lost 1 base, and 12 bases lay in between.

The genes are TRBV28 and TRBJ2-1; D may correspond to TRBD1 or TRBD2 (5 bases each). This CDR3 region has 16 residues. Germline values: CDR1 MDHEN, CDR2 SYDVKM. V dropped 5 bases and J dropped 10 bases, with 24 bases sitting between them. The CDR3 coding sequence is TGTGCCAGCAGTCCCCTGGGGATAGGGGCAGGAGGCGAGCAGTTCTTC. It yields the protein CASSPLGIGAGGEQFF.

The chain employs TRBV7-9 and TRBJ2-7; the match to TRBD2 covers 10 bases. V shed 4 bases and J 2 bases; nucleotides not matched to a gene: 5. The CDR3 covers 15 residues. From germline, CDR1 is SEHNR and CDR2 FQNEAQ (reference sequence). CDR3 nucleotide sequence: TGTGCCAGCAGCTCTACTAGCGGGGTGGCCTACGAGCAGTACTTC. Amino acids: CASSSTSGVAYEQYF.

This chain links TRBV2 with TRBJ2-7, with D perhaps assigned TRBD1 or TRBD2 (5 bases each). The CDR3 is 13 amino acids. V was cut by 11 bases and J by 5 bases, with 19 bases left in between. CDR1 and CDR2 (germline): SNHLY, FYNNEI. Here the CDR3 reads CAGRLRGIDEQYF. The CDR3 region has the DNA TGTGCCGGCCGCTTGAGGGGAATCGACGAGCAGTACTTC.

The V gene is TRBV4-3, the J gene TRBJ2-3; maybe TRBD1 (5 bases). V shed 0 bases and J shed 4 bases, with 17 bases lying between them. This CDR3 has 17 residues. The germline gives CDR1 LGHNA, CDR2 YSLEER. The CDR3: CASSQDFGRTTADTQYF. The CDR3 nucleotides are TGCGCCAGCAGCCAAGACTTCGGTAGGACAACCGCAGATACGCAGTATTTT.

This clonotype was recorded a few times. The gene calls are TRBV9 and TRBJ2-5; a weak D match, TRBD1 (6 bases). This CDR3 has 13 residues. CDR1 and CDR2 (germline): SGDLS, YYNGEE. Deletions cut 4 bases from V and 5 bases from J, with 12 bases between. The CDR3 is CASSPLTGETQYF. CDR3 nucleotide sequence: TGTGCCAGCAGCCCCCTAACAGGGGAGACCCAGTACTTC.

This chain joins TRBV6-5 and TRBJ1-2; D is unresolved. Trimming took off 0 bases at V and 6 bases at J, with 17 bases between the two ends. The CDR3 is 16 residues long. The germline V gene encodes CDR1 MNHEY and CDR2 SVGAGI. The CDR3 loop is CASSYSADGPVDGYTF. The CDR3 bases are TGTGCCAGCAGTTACTCGGCGGACGGTCCCGTTGATGGCTACACCTTC.

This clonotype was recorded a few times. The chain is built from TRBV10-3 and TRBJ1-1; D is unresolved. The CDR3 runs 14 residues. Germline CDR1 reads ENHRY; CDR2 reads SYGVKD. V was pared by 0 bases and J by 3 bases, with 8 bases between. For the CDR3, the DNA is TGTGCCATCAGTGAGTCGGAGGACTACACTGAAGCTTTCTTT. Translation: CAISESEDYTEAFF.

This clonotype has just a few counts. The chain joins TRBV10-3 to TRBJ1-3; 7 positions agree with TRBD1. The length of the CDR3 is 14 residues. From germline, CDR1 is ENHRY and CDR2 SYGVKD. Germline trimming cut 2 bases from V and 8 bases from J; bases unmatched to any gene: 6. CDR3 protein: CAISETGAMDTIYF. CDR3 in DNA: TGTGCCATCAGTGAGACAGGGGCCATGGACACCATATATTTT.

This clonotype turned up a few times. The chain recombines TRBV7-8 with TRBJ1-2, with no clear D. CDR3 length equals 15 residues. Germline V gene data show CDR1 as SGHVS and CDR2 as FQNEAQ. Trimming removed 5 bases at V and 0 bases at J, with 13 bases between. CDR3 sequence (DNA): TGTGCCAGCAGCCCCAGGCCAGGAGCTAACTATGGCTACACCTTC. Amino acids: CASSPRPGANYGYTF.

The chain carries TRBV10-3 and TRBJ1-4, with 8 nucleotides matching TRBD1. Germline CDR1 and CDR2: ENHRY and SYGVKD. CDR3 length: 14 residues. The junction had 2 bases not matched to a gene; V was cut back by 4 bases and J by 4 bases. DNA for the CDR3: TGTGCCATCAGTGCGGGACAGGATAATGAAAAACTGTTTTTT. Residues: CAISAGQDNEKLFF.

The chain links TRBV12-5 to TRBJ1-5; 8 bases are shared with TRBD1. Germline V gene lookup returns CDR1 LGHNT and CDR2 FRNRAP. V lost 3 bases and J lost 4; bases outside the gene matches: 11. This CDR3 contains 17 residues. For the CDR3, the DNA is TGTGCTAGTGGTTTTTTACTACAGGGGGGAAGGAATCAGCCCCAGCATTTT. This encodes CASGFLLQGGRNQPQHF.

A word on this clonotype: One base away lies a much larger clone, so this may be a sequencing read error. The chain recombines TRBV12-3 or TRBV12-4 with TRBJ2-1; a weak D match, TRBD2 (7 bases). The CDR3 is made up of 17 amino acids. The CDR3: CASSRVQGGKGYNERFF. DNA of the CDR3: TGTGCCAGCAGTCGCGTACAGGGAGGGAAGGGTTACAATGAGCGGTTCTTC.

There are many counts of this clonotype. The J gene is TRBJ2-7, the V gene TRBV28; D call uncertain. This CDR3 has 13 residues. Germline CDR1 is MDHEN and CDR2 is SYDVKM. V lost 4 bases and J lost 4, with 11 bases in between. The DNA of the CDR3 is TGTGCCAGCAGTTCCCTCTCGTTTTACGAGCAGTACTTC. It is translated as CASSSLSFYEQYF.

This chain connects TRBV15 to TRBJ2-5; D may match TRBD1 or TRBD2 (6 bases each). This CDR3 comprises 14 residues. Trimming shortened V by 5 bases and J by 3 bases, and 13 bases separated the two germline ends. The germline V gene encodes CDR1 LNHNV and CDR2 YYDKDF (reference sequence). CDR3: CATSPGGREETQYF. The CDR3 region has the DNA TGTGCCACCAGCCCTGGGGGGCGGGAAGAGACCCAGTACTTC.

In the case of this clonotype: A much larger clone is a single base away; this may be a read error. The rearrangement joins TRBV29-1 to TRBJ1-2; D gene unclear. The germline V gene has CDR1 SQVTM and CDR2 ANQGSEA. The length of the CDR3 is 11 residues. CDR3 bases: TGCAGCGCCGCTTTTGGCCATGGCTGCACCTTC. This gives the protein CSAAFGHGCTF.

The CDR3 DNA sequence: TGCAGTGCTCAACGGGACAGGGGCTACAATGAGCAGTTCTTC. Translated, it gives CSAQRDRGYNEQFF. V and J are TRBV20-1 and TRBJ2-1; 10 bases match TRBD1. With V trimmed by 5 bases and J by 3 bases, 4 bases remained unmatched. The CDR3 extends over 14 amino acids. Germline V gene data show CDR1 as DFQATT and CDR2 as SNEGSKA (reference sequence).

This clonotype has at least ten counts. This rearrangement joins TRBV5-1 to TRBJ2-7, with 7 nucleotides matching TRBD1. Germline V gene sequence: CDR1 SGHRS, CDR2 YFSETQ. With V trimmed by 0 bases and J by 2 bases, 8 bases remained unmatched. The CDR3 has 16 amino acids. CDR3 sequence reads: CASSLGRTGGTYEQYF. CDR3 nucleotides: TGCGCCAGCAGCTTGGGGAGGACAGGCGGTACCTACGAGCAGTACTTC.

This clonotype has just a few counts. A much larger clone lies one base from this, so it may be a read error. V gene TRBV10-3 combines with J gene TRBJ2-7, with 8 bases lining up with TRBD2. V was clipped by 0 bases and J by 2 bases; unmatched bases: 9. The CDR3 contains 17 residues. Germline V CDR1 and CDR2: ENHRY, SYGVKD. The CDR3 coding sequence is TGTGCCATCAGTGAGTCGACTCGGGGGACTAGGGCCTACGAGCAGTACTTC. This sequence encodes CAISESTRGTRAYEQYF.

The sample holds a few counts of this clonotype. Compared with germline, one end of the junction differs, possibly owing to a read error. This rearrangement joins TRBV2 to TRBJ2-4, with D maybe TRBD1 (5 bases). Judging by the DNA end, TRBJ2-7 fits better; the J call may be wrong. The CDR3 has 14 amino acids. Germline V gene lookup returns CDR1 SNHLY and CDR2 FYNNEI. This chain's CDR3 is CASSVGPGIHEQYF. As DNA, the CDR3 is TGTGCCAGTAGTGTAGGGCCAGGGATCCACGAGCAGTACTTC.

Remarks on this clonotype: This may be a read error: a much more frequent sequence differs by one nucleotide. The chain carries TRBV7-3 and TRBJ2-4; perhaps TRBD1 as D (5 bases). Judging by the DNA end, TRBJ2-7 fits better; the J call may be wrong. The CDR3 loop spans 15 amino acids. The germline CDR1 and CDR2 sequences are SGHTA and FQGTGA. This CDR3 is CASSFNRLGSYEQYF. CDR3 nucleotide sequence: TGTGCCAGCAGCTTTAACAGGCTGGGCTCCTACGAGCAGTACTTC.

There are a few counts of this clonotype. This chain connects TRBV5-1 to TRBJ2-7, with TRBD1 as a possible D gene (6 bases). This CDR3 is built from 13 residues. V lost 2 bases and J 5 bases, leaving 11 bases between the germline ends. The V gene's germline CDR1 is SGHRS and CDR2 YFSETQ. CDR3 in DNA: TGCGCCAGCAGCTTTACAGGGATCAACGAGCAGTACTTC. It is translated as CASSFTGINEQYF.